This T cell receptor (beta chain) was observed in a study of long-term antiretroviral therapy in people with HIV. An immunoSEQ assay, version v3.0, was performed at survey level. Profiling relied on immunoSEQ multiplex PCR, and the TCRdb table lists in-frame clones only, not all of them. The sample lists 25,000 to 30,000 clones, around 77% occurring once. The germline V and J ends were trimmed by 3 bases and 5 bases, with 16 bases remaining between them. The germline gives CDR1 SGHTA, CDR2 FQGNSA. The CDR3 extends over 15 amino acids. Specimens retained about 1-10 million cryopreserved PBMC preceding DNA extraction.

The sample here was unsorted PBMCs, taken 2.1 years after starting antiretroviral therapy. The receptor was derived from a man in his thirties or forties with HIV. The J gene is TRBJ2-5, the V gene TRBV7-2, with D unclear. DNA for the CDR3: TGTGCCAGCAGCTTTGGCGGAAGAATTATGGAGACCCAGTACTTC. Translated: CASSFGGRIMETQYF.